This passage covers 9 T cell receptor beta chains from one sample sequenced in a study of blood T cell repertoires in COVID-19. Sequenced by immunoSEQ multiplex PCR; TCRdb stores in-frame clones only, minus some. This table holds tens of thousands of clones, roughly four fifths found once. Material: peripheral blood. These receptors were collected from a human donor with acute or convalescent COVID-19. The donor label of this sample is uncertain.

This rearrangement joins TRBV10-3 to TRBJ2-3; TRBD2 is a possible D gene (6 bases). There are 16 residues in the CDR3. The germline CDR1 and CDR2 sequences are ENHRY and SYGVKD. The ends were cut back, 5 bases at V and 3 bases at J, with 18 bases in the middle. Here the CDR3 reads CAISLAGVGGTDTQYF. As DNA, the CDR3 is TGTGCCATCAGTCTGGCTGGGGTCGGGGGTACAGATACGCAGTATTTT.

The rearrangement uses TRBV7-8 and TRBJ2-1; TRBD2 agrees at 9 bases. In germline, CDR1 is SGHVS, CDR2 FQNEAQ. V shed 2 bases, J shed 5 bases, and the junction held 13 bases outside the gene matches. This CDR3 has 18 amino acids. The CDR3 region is CASSLSYGNSGGHNEQFF. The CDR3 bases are TGTGCCAGCAGCTTAAGCTATGGGAATAGCGGGGGTCACAATGAGCAGTTCTTC.

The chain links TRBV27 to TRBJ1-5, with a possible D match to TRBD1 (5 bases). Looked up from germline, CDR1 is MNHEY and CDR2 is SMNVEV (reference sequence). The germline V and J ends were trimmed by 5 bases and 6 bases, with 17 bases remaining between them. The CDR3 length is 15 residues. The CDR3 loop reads CASSGGSGTSQPQHF. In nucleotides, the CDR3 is TGTGCCAGCAGTGGGGGGTCGGGCACAAGTCAGCCCCAGCATTTT.

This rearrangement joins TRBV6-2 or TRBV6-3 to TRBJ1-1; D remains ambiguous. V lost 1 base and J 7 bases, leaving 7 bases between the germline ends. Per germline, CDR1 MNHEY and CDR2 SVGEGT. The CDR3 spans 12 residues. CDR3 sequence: CASSYWRDEAFF. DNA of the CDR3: TGTGCCAGCAGTTACTGGAGAGATGAAGCTTTCTTT.

This CDR3 is CSASSGSGANYNEQFF. CDR3 sequence (DNA): TGCAGTGCTAGTAGTGGTAGCGGGGCAAACTACAATGAGCAGTTCTTC. V gene TRBV20-1 combines with J gene TRBJ2-1, with TRBD2 matching 8 bases. The CDR3 loop spans 16 amino acids. V lost 3 bases to trimming and J lost 3 bases; unmatched junction nucleotides: 10. Germline CDR1 reads DFQATT; CDR2 reads SNEGSKA (reference sequence).

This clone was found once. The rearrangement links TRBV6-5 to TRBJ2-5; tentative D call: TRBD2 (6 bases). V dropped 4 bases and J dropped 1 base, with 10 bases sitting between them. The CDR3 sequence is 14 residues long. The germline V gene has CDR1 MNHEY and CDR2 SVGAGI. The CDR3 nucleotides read TGTGCCAGCAGTTCTCGCGGGGCCCAAGAGACCCAGTACTTC. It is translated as CASSSRGAQETQYF.

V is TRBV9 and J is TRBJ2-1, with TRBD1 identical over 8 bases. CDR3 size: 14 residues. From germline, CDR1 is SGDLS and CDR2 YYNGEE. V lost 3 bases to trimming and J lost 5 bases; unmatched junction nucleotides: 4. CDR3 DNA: TGTGCCAGCAGCGGAAGGACAGGGCACAATGAGCAGTTCTTC. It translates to CASSGRTGHNEQFF.

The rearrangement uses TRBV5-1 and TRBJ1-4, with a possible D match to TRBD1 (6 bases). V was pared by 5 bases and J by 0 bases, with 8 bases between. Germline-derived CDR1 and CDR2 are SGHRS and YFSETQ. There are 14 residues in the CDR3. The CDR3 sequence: CASRQGPTNEKLFF. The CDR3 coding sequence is TGCGCCAGCAGACAGGGACCAACTAATGAAAAACTGTTTTTT.

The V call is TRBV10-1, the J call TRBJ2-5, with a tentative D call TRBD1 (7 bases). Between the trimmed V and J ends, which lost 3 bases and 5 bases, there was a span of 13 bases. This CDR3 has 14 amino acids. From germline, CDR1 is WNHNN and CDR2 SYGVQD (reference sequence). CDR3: CASSDSGGSETQYF. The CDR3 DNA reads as TGCGCCAGCAGTGATTCAGGGGGGAGCGAGACCCAGTACTTC.